This TCR beta chain was obtained from a study of T cell repertoires in ileal Crohn's disease (dated by TCRdb to about 2019). General notes on the study: The median duration of disease was approximately 8.5 years, and at the time of surgery less than 40% of patients were active smokers. Every patient underwent surgery because of a complication, which was stricturing disease in around 60% of cases and penetrating disease in roughly 39%. Roughly half of the patients were given postoperative therapy, with about 17 on anti-TNF agents and about a dozen on thiopurines. TCR repertoire analysis was performed in a few dozen Crohn's disease patients drawn from a prospective multicentre cohort. Running in parallel with the study was a multicentre cohort set up to find predictors of early endoscopic recurrence following ileocolonic resection. Endoscopic postoperative recurrence was defined by a Rutgeerts score above i0. A total of about 170 mucosal samples from around 60 patients were sequenced, with samples obtained at several locations on the surgical specimen and at postoperative endoscopy.

A few counts support this clone. No cognate antigen has been identified for it. Base qualities were left out, and no much larger clone turns up one base away. The trim is 0 bases for V and 2 bases for J, with a gap of 4 bases between the germline ends. Per the germline V gene, SGHVS is the CDR1 and FNYEAQ is the CDR2. The CDR3 holds 13 amino acids from the cysteine to the phenylalanine. CDR3 DNA only is kept here, 39 bases in frame from base 1. Adults with ileal or ileocolonic Crohn's disease for whom ileocolonic resection was indicated were considered eligible. Whole ileal mucosal biopsies were kept frozen at -80 degrees C prior to DNA extraction. Genomic DNA was extracted from frozen whole biopsies with a TRizol-based method and quantified on a NanoDrop 2000 spectrophotometer. For commercial TCRB immunosequencing, around 500 nanograms of biopsy DNA were submitted for each sample. A two-step, amplification bias-controlled multiplex PCR was used by Adaptive Biotechnology to amplify CDR3 regions from genomic DNA. Primers for every V and J gene segment were used in the first PCR, and barcodes and Illumina adapters were added in the second PCR. An Illumina instrument was used to sequence the CDR3 libraries. The original methods were these. Vendor-provided pipelines were combined with custom analysis of raw data in R/Bioconductor under R version 3.3.0. Clonality, which ranges from 0 to 1, was calculated as the inverse of the normalised Shannon entropy across all productive clones. High-frequency clones were defined as the share of the repertoire taken up by the top 100 clones, keeping only clones that passed a 95% confidence test. Repertoire diversity was measured with the Simpson index, and overlap between samples was measured with the Morisita-Horn index. Not all clones reach the TCRdb copy of this immuneACCESS table, which keeps in-frame sequences only. Checked studies attribute under half of the gap to unresolved V genes and leave the rest unexplained. V and J calls and clone size are those listed in that table; D and trimming were worked out from the DNA. The sample table lists around 15,000 clones, about 66% of them with a count of one. Jointly, the top ten make up less than 6.5% of the sample.

Study-level results and caveats: Mucosal CD4 and CD8 T cells were sorted and sequenced only in a subgroup of patients, the size of which was not stated. Patients who were active smokers at surgery had a significantly higher proportion of clonal expansions than non-smokers (about 25% vs 20%, p=0.02). Compared with CD4 T cells, sorted CD8 T cells held more high-frequency clones, which suggests that the mucosal expansions were mostly CD8. Endoscopic recurrence was linked to a higher percentage of high-frequency clones at surgery, and recurrence occurred in every patient whose clonality exceeded 26.8% (18/57).

The receptor was isolated from an adult with Crohn's disease. The chain is assembled from TRBV7-6 and TRBJ2-5; confidence is insufficient to name the D gene. What was sequenced was ileal tissue. The CDR3 has the sequence CASSLARQETQYF. The bases read TGTGCCAGCAGCTTAGCGAGGCAAGAGACCCAGTACTTC.